The 25 T cell receptor beta chains below all came from one sample that was sequenced in a study of cytomegalovirus exposure and HLA in healthy donors (dated by TCRdb to about 2017). Receptor amplification or capture employed the immunoSEQ multiplex PCR assay. The table was pulled from immuneACCESS by TCRdb, which kept in-frame rearrangements only. Such tables lose some clones; where checked, under half of the loss comes from unresolved V genes, and the rest has no known cause. The sample profile shows 55,000 to 75,000 clones; 80% to 95% of them were found once. The leading ten clones occupy less than 6% of the sample. The sequenced sample consisted of PBMCs. Every receptor here comes from a man between 18 and 29 years old in good health and CMV-seropositive.

The CDR3 sequence: CASSHTLLQGAGTTNEKLFF. The CDR3 coding sequence is TGCGCCAGCAGCCACACACTCCTACAGGGGGCGGGTACAACTAATGAAAAACTGTTTTTT. This chain joins TRBV4-1 and TRBJ1-4; 9 bases map to TRBD1. The CDR3 runs 20 residues. V dropped 3 bases and J dropped 0; count of bases not matched to a gene: 14. Germline CDR1 reads MGHRA; CDR2 reads YSYEKL.

The chain joins TRBV5-4 to TRBJ1-1, with TRBD1 as a possible D gene (6 bases). The germline V gene encodes CDR1 SGHNT and CDR2 YYREEE (reference sequence). The CDR3 is 14 amino acids. Between the trimmed V and J ends, which lost 1 base and 5 bases, there was a span of 12 bases. The CDR3 coding sequence is TGTGCCAGCAGCTTGACAGGGATGTTAACTGAAGCTTTCTTT. Its translation is CASSLTGMLTEAFF.

This clone came up once. This chain connects TRBV6-5 to TRBJ2-3; D may be TRBD2 (6 bases). Germline-derived CDR1 and CDR2 are MNHEY and SVGAGI. The CDR3 sequence is 16 residues long. V was clipped by 1 base and J by 0 bases, with 11 bases between them. The CDR3 loop is CASSYWRGASTDTQYF. Here the CDR3 DNA reads TGTGCCAGCAGTTACTGGCGGGGTGCTAGCACAGATACGCAGTATTTT.

This chain links TRBV5-4 with TRBJ2-2; D possibly corresponds to TRBD1 (6 bases). CDR1 and CDR2 from the germline V gene are SGHNT and YYREEE (reference sequence). V gave up 1 base and J gave up 5 bases, with 15 bases separating them. The CDR3 length is 16 residues. The DNA of the CDR3 is TGTGCCAGCAGCTTGAAAACAGGGCGAGGGACCGGGGAGCTGTTTTTT. Translated: CASSLKTGRGTGELFF.

This clone was found a few times. The CDR3 nucleotides are TGTGCTAGTGCCCTGGGACAGGGAAATCAGCCCCAGCATTTT. It yields the protein CASALGQGNQPQHF. The chain recombines TRBV12-5 with TRBJ1-5; TRBD1 agrees at 9 bases. In germline, CDR1 is LGHNT, CDR2 FRNRAP. The CDR3 has 14 amino acids. After removal of 7 bases from V and 4 bases from J, the junction contained 5 bases not matched to a gene.

J is TRBJ1-2 and V is TRBV9; D call uncertain. Germline lookup yields CDR1 SGDLS and CDR2 YYNGEE. The CDR3 length is 13 residues. V was shortened by 4 bases and J by 4 bases, with 11 bases between the two germline ends. The CDR3 region is CASSSLSSYGYTF. CDR3 nucleotide sequence: TGTGCCAGCAGCTCCCTTAGCAGCTATGGCTACACCTTC.

The V call is TRBV27, the J call TRBJ2-7; maybe TRBD1 (6 bases). In germline, CDR1 is MNHEY, CDR2 SMNVEV (reference sequence). The CDR3 is made up of 16 amino acids. V was trimmed by 6 bases and J by 6 bases, leaving 24 bases between them. The CDR3 DNA reads as TGTGCCAGCAGCCGGACAGTGTCCGCTTTCGGTGGCGAGCAGTACTTC. Translating gives CASSRTVSAFGGEQYF.

CDR3: CASSEAQGIDYGYTF. CDR3 coding DNA: TGTGCCAGCAGTGAGGCTCAGGGAATCGACTATGGCTACACCTTC. The chain uses TRBV6-1 and TRBJ1-2, with D possibly TRBD1 on 5 matching bases. V lost 3 bases, J lost 3 bases, and 14 bases lay in between. Germline values: CDR1 MNHNS, CDR2 SASEGT. The CDR3 spans 15 residues.

This chain uses TRBV13 with TRBJ2-1; weak D call: TRBD2 (5 bases). Germline assignment: CDR1 PRHDT and CDR2 FYEKMQ (reference sequence). This CDR3 spans 15 amino acids. V lost 1 base to trimming and J lost 4 bases, with 11 bases between them. CDR3 residues: CASSLARGYYNEQFF. The CDR3 coding sequence is TGTGCCAGCAGCTTAGCACGGGGTTATTACAATGAGCAGTTCTTC.

The genes are TRBV6-5 and TRBJ2-1; 9 bases align to TRBD2. The CDR3 runs to 15 residues. With V trimmed by 6 bases and J by 9 bases, 12 bases remained unmatched. Germline V lookup: CDR1 MNHEY, CDR2 SVGAGI. CDR3 in DNA: TGTGCCAGCAGCTCAACGGGACTAGCACTTCCTGAGCAGTTCTTC. Protein product: CASSSTGLALPEQFF.

The chain recombines TRBV11-3 with TRBJ2-7; TRBD2 matches at 10 bases. V lost 2 bases and J lost 2; bases outside the gene matches: 18. Per germline, CDR1 SGHNT and CDR2 YENEEA. The CDR3 is 20 residues long. The CDR3 reads CASSLKECSRLAGLPYEQYF. The CDR3 DNA sequence: TGTGCCAGCAGCTTAAAAGAATGTTCTCGACTAGCGGGTCTTCCCTACGAGCAGTACTTC.

A note on this clone: The junction departs from the called germline gene at one end, perhaps through a read error. V usage is TRBV7-7 and J usage is TRBJ2-1; 13 bases fit TRBD2. Germline V lookup: CDR1 SSHAT, CDR2 FNYEAQ (reference sequence). The CDR3 runs 14 residues. Written as DNA, the CDR3 is TGTGCTAGCAGCTCCGGGACTAGCGGGACAGAGCAGTTCTTC. It yields the protein CASSSGTSGTEQFF.

This chain joins TRBV28 and TRBJ1-2; D perhaps matches TRBD1 (5 bases). V lost 4 bases to trimming and J lost 5 bases, with 17 bases between them. Germline-derived CDR1 and CDR2 are MDHEN and SYDVKM. The CDR3 totals 15 residues. DNA of the CDR3: TGTGCCAGCAGTTCGCCCATCCGGGGGGGATATGGCTACACCTTC. This gives the protein CASSSPIRGGYGYTF.

The chain uses TRBV7-8 and TRBJ2-5, with D tentatively TRBD1 (5 bases). The CDR3 is 16 amino acids. Germline CDR1 is SGHVS and CDR2 is FQNEAQ. Trimming removed 7 bases at V and 5 bases at J, with 23 bases between. The CDR3 DNA reads as TGTGCCAGCACCCCAAACCCTCCAGGGTTCGCGGAGACCCAGTACTTC. Residues: CASTPNPPGFAETQYF.

CDR3 DNA: TGTGCCAGCAGCTTGGTCGTCATTGGCGGGAGGGCCTCCGAGCAGTACTTC. It specifies CASSLVVIGGRASEQYF. The chain employs TRBV5-4 and TRBJ2-7, with 9 nucleotides matching TRBD2. V lost 0 bases, J lost 6 bases, and 13 bases stayed unmatched. This CDR3 contains 17 residues. The germline V gene encodes CDR1 SGHNT and CDR2 YYREEE (reference sequence).

The genes are TRBV11-2 and TRBJ1-1; D is possibly TRBD1 (5 bases). Looked up from germline, CDR1 is SGHAT and CDR2 is FQNNGV. The CDR3 consists of 15 residues. The ends were cut back, 1 base at V and 0 bases at J, with 9 bases in the middle. Here the CDR3 DNA reads TGTGCCAGCAGCTTAGGGTCAGGGATGAACACTGAAGCTTTCTTT. Translated: CASSLGSGMNTEAFF.

V is TRBV5-1 and J is TRBJ2-7; 10 bases align to TRBD1. J gave up 3 bases and V 4 bases, and 4 bases lay outside the gene matches. There are 14 residues in the CDR3. Germline V lookup: CDR1 SGHRS, CDR2 YFSETQ. The CDR3 sequence: CASSRGTGDYEQYF. The CDR3 DNA sequence: TGCGCCAGCAGCCGCGGGACAGGGGACTACGAGCAGTACTTC.

The V gene is TRBV15, the J gene TRBJ2-7; TRBD1 agrees at 8 bases. Trimming at V came to 0 bases and at J to 2 bases, leaving 3 bases not matched to a gene. The CDR3 is 15 residues long. Per germline, CDR1 LNHNV and CDR2 YYDKDF (reference sequence). DNA of the CDR3: TGTGCCACCAGCAGAGAAGACAGGGGCCCCTACGAGCAGTACTTC. Protein sequence: CATSREDRGPYEQYF.

In its sample, this clone was seen once. The gene calls are TRBV2 and TRBJ1-5; D not resolved. Germline values: CDR1 SNHLY, CDR2 FYNNEI. The CDR3 totals 14 residues. V was cut by 10 bases and J by 5 bases, with 18 bases left in between. CDR3 bases: TGTGCCACCCGGCTGGCAGGTCCCGATCAGCCCCAGCATTTT. It translates to CATRLAGPDQPQHF.

The CDR3 bases are TGTGCCAGCTCGTCGACGGGGGCCTACGAGCAGTACTTC. Translation: CASSSTGAYEQYF. The V gene is TRBV18, the J gene TRBJ2-7, with a weak D call TRBD2 (6 bases). With 6 bases removed from V and 2 bases from J, the gap between germline ends came to 11 bases. Germline assignment: CDR1 KGHSH and CDR2 LQKENI. This CDR3 comprises 13 residues.

The J gene is TRBJ2-5, the V gene TRBV11-2; 15 bases map to TRBD2. J gave up 3 bases and V 3 bases, and 2 bases lay outside the gene matches. CDR1 is SGHAT and CDR2 is FQNNGV in the germline V gene. This CDR3 spans 16 amino acids. CDR3 sequence: CASSLWTSGREETQYF. For the CDR3, the DNA is TGTGCCAGCAGCTTGTGGACTAGCGGGAGGGAAGAGACCCAGTACTTC.

In its sample, this clone was seen a few times. The chain uses TRBV7-6 and TRBJ1-5; D unclear. V lost 2 bases and J 0 bases, leaving 8 bases between the germline ends. Germline V CDR1 and CDR2: SGHVS, FNYEAQ. The CDR3 runs 15 residues. CDR3 bases: TGTGCCAGCAGCTTACTGGCTGATAGCAATCAGCCCCAGCATTTT. It specifies CASSLLADSNQPQHF.

The chain couples TRBV6-5 to TRBJ2-5; the D is unclear. V was shortened by 5 bases and J by 5 bases, with 15 bases between the two germline ends. This CDR3 spans 14 amino acids. Germline CDR1 reads MNHEY; CDR2 reads SVGAGI. DNA for the CDR3: TGTGCCAGCAGTCCCCGGTTCCCCTCGGAGACCCAGTACTTC. This codes for CASSPRFPSETQYF.

The chain employs TRBV11-3 and TRBJ2-1, with 9 bases that match TRBD2. Per the germline V gene, CDR1 is SGHNT and CDR2 is YENEEA. This CDR3 has 14 residues. V lost 3 bases, J lost 3 bases, and 0 bases stayed unmatched. DNA of the CDR3: TGTGCCAGCAGCTTTAGCGGGAGCTACAATGAGCAGTTCTTC. It yields the protein CASSFSGSYNEQFF. Using reference TRBV11-3 and TRBJ2-1 for the parts outside the CDR3, the full variable domain is EAGVVQSPRYKIIEKKQPVAFWCNPISGHNTLYWYLQNLGQGPELLIRYENEEAVDDSQLPKDRFSAERLKGVDSTLKIQPAELGDSAVYLCASSFSGSYNEQFFGPGTRLTVL.

The chain couples TRBV7-6 to TRBJ2-1; 8 bases agree with TRBD2. The CDR3 is 13 amino acids. Germline V lookup: CDR1 SGHVS, CDR2 FNYEAQ. V was pared by 4 bases and J by 7 bases, with 3 bases of the junction left unmatched. CDR3 nucleotide sequence: TGTGCCAGCAGCTCCACTAGCGGAAATGAGCAGTTCTTC. Protein product: CASSSTSGNEQFF.